Below, one T cell receptor (beta chain) is given with its context. What it binds is not known. 13 Jbeta primers and 60 Vbeta primers were used for the PCR. The method was immunoSEQ multiplex PCR; TCRdb's version includes in-frame clones alone and lacks a portion of them. The table includes roughly 150,000 clones, roughly 71% detected once. CDR3 length equals 17 residues. Trimming left V 0 bases short and J 0 bases short, with 10 bases between. In germline, CDR1 is SGHRS, CDR2 YFSETQ. The data belong to a study of cytomegalovirus exposure and HLA in healthy donors. Study-level findings and limits: There were reportedly fewer N-insertions in an Asian-associated ancestry cluster than the approximately 630-donor mean, in a later analysis.

The receptor comes from a woman between 45 and 60 years old in good health and CMV-seropositive. The sequenced sample was PBMCs. This sequence joins TRBV5-1 and TRBJ2-6; D call uncertain. Here the CDR3 reads CASSLDPMLSGANVLTF. The DNA for the CDR3 is TGCGCCAGCAGCTTGGACCCTATGCTCTCTGGGGCCAACGTCCTGACTTTC.